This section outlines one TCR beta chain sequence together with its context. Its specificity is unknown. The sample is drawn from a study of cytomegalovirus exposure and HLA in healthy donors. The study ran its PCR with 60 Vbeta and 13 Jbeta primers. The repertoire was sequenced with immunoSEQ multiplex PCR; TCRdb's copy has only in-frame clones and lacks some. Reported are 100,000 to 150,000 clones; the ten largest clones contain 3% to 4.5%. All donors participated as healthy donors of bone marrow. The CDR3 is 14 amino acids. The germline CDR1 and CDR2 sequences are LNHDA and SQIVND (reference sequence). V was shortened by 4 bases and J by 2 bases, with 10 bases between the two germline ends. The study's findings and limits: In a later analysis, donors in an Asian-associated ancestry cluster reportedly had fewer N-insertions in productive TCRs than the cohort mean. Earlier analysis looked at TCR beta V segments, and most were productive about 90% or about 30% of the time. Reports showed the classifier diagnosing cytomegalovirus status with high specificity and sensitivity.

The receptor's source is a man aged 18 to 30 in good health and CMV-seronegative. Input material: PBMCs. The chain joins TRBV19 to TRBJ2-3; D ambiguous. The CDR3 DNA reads TGTGCCAGTAGTAAAATGAGGCCCACAGATACGCAGTATTTT. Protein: CASSKMRPTDTQYF. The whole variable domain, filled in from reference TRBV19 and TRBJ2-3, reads DGGITQSPKYLFRKEGQNVTLSCEQNLNHDAMYWYRQDPGQGLRLIYYSQIVNDFQKGDIAEGYSVSREKKESFPLTVTSAQKNPTAFYLCASSKMRPTDTQYFGPGTRLTVL.